A selection of T cell receptor beta chains follows, all from one sample in a study of blood T cell repertoires in COVID-19. Sequenced by immunoSEQ multiplex PCR; TCRdb stores in-frame clones only, minus some. Among approximately 240,000 clones, around nine tenths were seen once, and the ten largest hold 2.1%. Sequencing was carried out using peripheral blood. The receptor set was obtained from a woman in her forties who had recovered from COVID-19. The conserved cysteine and the conserved F or W are not part of the CDR3 here. Each record gives: CDR3 protein, V gene, J gene.

cdr3_aa: ASSRQQGANTEAF
v_call: TRBV4-1
j_call: TRBJ1-1

cdr3_aa: ASSIDRASGYYNEQF
v_call: TRBV19
j_call: TRBJ2-1

cdr3_aa: ASSLGQGWSIQY
v_call: TRBV5-5
j_call: TRBJ2-4

cdr3_aa: ASRPGQGRTNYGYT
v_call: TRBV19
j_call: TRBJ1-2

cdr3_aa: ASTRDRGPDIQY
v_call: TRBV5-1
j_call: TRBJ2-4

cdr3_aa: ASSEFWLAGGTGELF
v_call: TRBV25-1
j_call: TRBJ2-2

cdr3_aa: ASSSSRGTNEKLF
v_call: TRBV11-3
j_call: TRBJ1-4

cdr3_aa: ASSLEAGHFSEQY
v_call: TRBV7-2
j_call: TRBJ2-7

cdr3_aa: ASSQDLESGHYNEQF
v_call: TRBV14
j_call: TRBJ2-1

cdr3_aa: ASSLRSRDRDGYT
v_call: TRBV7-2
j_call: TRBJ1-2

cdr3_aa: ASSSSGGRTGELF
v_call: TRBV5-1
j_call: TRBJ2-2

cdr3_aa: ASSQSVGGRAMETQY
v_call: TRBV3-1/TRBV3-2
j_call: TRBJ2-5

cdr3_aa: AWSTRTGGNQPQH
v_call: TRBV30
j_call: TRBJ1-5

cdr3_aa: ASSPASGGQSYEQY
v_call: TRBV4-1
j_call: TRBJ2-7

cdr3_aa: ASGGFEREGLDTQY
v_call: TRBV2
j_call: TRBJ2-3